This TCR beta chain was obtained from a study of T-cell memory formation after mild COVID-19 (dated by TCRdb to about 2021). Context from the whole study: TCR sequence clusters from the two donors were largely donor specific. Longitudinal TCRalpha and TCRbeta repertoire sequencing tracked T-cell clones expanding and contracting after mild COVID-19 in two donors. Two young, previously healthy adult volunteers, one female and one male, were included in the cohort.

V gives up 5 bases and J gives up 14 bases, and the segment between their germline ends measures 18 bases. There are 12 amino acids in the CDR3, from cysteine to phenylalanine inclusive. CDR3 DNA is the only sequence kept; it has 36 bases, read in frame from the first base. CDR1 SEHNR and CDR2 FQNEAQ are derived from the germline V gene (reference sequence). To note about this clonotype: Its specific antigen is unknown. No per-base quality is available; no much larger clone lies one base away.

Ficoll-Paque density gradient centrifugation was the method used to isolate PBMCs. Sequencing was performed on an Illumina NovaSeq 6000. cDNA libraries for TCRalpha and TCRbeta were prepared by 5'RACE using constant-segment primers, with sample barcodes and unique molecular identifiers added. RNA was extracted from every sample with Trizol reagent. Amplification of the libraries took two PCR steps, and the second step added a second sample barcode plus Illumina TruSeq adapters. Sequencing of libraries was performed on an Illumina NovaSeq with 2 x 150 bp paired-end reads. Processing in the source paper ran as follows. The reads were demultiplexed and collapsed into UMI-guided consensus sequences using migec v1.2.7. Using mixcr v2.1.11, UMI consensuses were aligned to TRA and TRB V and J templates and then assembled into clonotypes. A clonotype was counted as expanded or contracted only when both edgeR and NoisET called the clonotype significant, with the noise models trained on biological replicates. For edgeR calls, a false discovery rate-adjusted p below 0.01 and a log2 fold-change threshold of 1 were applied. As an exploratory analysis of dynamics, max-normalized trajectories of the 1000 most abundant clonotypes were examined with PCA combined with hierarchical clustering. The CD4 or CD8 phenotype of responding clones was assigned using the separately sequenced CD4+ and CD8+ repertoires. TCRdb trimmed the raw reads at Q25, called clones with MiXCR and kept productive beta chains. CDR3 protein duplicates are merged, each entry listing the most common genes and DNA. The V and J calls reflect TCRdb's pipeline rather than the authors' work. The sample table holds 400,000 to 500,000 distinct CDR3 sequences, of which approximately 24% were seen once. The ten largest clonotypes hold around 9.5% of the sample.

General conclusions and limits of the study: The second-wave clones that peaked on day 37 were not confirmed to be SARS-CoV-2 specific. Clones that contracted from day 15 to 85 showed balanced CD4/CD8 phenotypes, whereas a second wave of clones that expanded from day 15 to 37 leaned towards CD4+. Some responding clones were detected in pre-infection memory, suggesting pre-existing cross-reactive memory T cells joined the SARS-CoV-2 response. The study covered only two mild cases, and larger cohorts including severe cases with pre-infection samples were considered necessary. Contracting CD4+ clones were found mainly in CM and EM memory subsets, while CD8+ clones were enriched in EMRA.

The receptor's source is an adult woman who had mild COVID-19 (a few samples of this study predate the infection). The sample titles of this study are shuffled in the database, so cell type and time point are left out; the donor was told from shared clones. What was sequenced was PBMCs or a T cell subset sorted from them (not recorded which). This sequence uses TRBV7-9 and TRBJ2-5; 6 matching bases give a weak D call of TRBD1. CDR3 region: CASSPGAVDSYF. The DNA is as follows: TGTGCCAGCAGCCCAGGGGCGGTGGACTCCTACTTC.